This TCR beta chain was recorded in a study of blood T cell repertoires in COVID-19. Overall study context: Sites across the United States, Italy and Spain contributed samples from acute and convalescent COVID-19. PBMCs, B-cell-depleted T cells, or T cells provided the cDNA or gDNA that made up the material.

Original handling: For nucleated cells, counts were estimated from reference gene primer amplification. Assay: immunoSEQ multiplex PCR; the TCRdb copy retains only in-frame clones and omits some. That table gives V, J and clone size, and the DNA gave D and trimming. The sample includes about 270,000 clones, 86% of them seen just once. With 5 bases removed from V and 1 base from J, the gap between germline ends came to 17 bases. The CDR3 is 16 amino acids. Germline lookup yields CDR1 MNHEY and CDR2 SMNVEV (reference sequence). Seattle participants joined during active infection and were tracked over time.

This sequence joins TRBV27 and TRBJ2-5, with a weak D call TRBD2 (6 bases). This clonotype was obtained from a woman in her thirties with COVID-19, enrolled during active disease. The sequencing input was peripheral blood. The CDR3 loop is CASSPAGFVGQETQYF. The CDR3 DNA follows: TGTGCCAGCAGTCCTGCGGGGTTTGTAGGCCAAGAGACCCAGTACTTC.